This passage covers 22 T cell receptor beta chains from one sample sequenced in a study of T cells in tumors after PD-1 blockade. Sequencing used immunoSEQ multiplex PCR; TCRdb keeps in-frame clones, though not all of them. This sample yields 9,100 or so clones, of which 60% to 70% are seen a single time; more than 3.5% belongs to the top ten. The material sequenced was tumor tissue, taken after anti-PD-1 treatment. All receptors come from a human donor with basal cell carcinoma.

CDR3 protein: CASSVDSGPSTDTQYF. As DNA, the CDR3 is TGTGCCAGCAGTGTAGATAGCGGGCCTAGCACAGATACGCAGTATTTT. The V and J genes are TRBV2 and TRBJ2-3, with 7 positions matching TRBD2. The CDR3 length is 16 residues. CDR1 SNHLY and CDR2 FYNNEI come from the germline V gene. Unmatched junction bases numbered 7, after V lost 4 bases and J lost 0 bases.

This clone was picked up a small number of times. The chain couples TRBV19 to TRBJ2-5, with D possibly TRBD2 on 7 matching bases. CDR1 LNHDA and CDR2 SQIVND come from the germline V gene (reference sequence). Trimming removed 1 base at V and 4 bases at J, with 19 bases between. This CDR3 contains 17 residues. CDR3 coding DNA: TGTGCCAGTAGTATAGGGGGGGGGCTAGCTCGTGGAGAGACCCAGTACTTC. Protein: CASSIGGGLARGETQYF. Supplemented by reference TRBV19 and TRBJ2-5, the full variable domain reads DGGITQSPKYLFRKEGQNVTLSCEQNLNHDAMYWYRQDPGQGLRLIYYSQIVNDFQKGDIAEGYSVSREKKESFPLTVTSAQKNPTAFYLCASSIGGGLARGETQYFGPGTRLLVL.

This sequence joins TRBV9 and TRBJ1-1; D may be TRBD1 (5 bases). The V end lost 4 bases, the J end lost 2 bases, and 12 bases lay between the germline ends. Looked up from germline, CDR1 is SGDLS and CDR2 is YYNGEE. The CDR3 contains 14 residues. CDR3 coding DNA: TGTGCCAGCAGCTCAGCCGGGGACAACACTGAAGCTTTCTTT. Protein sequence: CASSSAGDNTEAFF.

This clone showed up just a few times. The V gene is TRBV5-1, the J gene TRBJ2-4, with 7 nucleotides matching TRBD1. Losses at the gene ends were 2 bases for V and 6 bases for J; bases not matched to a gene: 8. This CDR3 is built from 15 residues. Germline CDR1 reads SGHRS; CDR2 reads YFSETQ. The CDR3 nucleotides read TGCGCCAGCAGCTTAGGGGGCGCGGGTTTAAACATTCAGTACTTC. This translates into CASSLGGAGLNIQYF.

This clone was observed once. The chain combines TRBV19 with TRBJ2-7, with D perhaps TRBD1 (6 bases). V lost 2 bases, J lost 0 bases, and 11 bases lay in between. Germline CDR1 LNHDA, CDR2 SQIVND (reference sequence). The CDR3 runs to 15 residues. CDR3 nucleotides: TGTGCCAGTAGTATAAGTGACAGGAGCTCCTACGAGCAGTACTTC. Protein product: CASSISDRSSYEQYF.

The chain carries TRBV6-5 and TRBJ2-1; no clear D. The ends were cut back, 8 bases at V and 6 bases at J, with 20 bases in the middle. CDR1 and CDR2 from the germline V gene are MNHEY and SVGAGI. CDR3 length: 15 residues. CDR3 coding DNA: TGTGCCAGCTATAGCCAGAGCGACTCCGCCAATGAGCAGTTCTTC. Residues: CASYSQSDSANEQFF.

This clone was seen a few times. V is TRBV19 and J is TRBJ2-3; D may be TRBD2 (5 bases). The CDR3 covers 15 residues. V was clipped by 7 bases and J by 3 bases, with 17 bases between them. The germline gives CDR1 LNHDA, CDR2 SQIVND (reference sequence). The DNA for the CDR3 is TGTGCCAGTAAAAGGGTAGGGAGTGGGACAGATACGCAGTATTTT. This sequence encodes CASKRVGSGTDTQYF.

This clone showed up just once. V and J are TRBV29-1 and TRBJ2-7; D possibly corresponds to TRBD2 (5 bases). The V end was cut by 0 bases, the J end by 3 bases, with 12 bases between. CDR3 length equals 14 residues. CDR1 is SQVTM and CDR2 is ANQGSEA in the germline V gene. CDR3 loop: CSVEDGYGNYEQYF. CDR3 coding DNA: TGCAGCGTTGAAGATGGATACGGGAACTACGAGCAGTACTTC.

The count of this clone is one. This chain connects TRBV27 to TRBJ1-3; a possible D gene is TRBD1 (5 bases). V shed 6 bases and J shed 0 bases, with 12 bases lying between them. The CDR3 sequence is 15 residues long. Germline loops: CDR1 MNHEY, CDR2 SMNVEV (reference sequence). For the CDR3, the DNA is TGTGCCAGCAGCGGGGGATATCTCTCTGGAAACACCATATATTTT. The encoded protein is CASSGGYLSGNTIYF.

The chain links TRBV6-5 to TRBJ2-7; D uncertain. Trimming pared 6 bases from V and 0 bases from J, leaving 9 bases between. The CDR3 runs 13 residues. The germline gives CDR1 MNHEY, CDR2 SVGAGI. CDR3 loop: CASRPRSSYEQYF. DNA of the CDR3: TGTGCCAGCAGGCCCAGGAGCTCCTACGAGCAGTACTTC.

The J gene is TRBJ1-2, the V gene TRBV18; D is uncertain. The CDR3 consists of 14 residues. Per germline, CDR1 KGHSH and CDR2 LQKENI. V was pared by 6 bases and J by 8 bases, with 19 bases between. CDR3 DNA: TGTGCCAGCTCCCCTCACGGTCCTTCGGACGGCTACACCTTC. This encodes CASSPHGPSDGYTF.

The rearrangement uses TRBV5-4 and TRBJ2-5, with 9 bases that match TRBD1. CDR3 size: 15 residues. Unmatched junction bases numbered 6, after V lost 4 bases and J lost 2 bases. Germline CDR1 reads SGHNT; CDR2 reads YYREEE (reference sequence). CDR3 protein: CASSSRDRVQETQYF. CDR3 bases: TGTGCCAGCAGCAGCCGGGACAGGGTACAAGAGACCCAGTACTTC.

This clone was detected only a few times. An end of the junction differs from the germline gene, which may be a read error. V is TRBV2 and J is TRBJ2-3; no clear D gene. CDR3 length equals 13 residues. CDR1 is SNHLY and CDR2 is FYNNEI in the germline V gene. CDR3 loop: CASSKASADTQYF. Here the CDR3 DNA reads TGTGCCAGCAGTAAAGCATCGGCAGATACGCAGTATTTT.

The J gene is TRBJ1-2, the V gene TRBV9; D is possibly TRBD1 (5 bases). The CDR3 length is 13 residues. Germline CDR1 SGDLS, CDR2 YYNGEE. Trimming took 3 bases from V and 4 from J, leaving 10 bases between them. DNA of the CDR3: TGTGCCAGCAGCGCAGGGAAATCCTATGGCTACACCTTC. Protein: CASSAGKSYGYTF.

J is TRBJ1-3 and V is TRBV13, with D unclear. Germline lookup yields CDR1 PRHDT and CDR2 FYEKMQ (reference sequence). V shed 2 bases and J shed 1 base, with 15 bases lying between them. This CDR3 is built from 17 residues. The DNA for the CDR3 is TGTGCCAGCAGCTTAAGCCCTACCATGGGGTCTGGAAACACCATATATTTT. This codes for CASSLSPTMGSGNTIYF. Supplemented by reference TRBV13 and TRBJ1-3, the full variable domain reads AAGVIQSPRHLIKEKRETATLKCYPIPRHDTVYWYQQGPGQDPQFLISFYEKMQSDKGSIPDRFSAQQFSDYHSELNMSSLELGDSALYFCASSLSPTMGSGNTIYFGEGSWLTVV.

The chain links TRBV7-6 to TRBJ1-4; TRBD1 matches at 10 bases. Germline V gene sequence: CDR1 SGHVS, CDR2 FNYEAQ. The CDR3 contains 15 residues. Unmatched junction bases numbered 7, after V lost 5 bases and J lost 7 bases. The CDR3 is CASSSGTGEAEKLFF. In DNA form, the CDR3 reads TGTGCCAGCAGCAGTGGGACAGGGGAGGCTGAAAAACTGTTTTTT.

DNA for the CDR3: TGTGCCAGCAGTCAAGTACAGGGCAACTATGGCTACACCTTC. This codes for CASSQVQGNYGYTF. The chain links TRBV6-1 to TRBJ1-2; the D gene is possibly TRBD1 (6 bases). This CDR3 comprises 14 residues. Trimming cost V 5 bases and J 2 bases, with 12 bases left between them. CDR1 MNHNS and CDR2 SASEGT come from the germline V gene.

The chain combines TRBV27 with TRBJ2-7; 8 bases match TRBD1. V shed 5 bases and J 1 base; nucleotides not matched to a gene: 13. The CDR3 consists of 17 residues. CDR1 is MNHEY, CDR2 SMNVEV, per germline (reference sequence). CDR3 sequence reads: CASSGGLNGDRSYEQYF. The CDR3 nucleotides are TGTGCCAGCAGTGGGGGGTTAAATGGGGACAGGTCCTACGAGCAGTACTTC.

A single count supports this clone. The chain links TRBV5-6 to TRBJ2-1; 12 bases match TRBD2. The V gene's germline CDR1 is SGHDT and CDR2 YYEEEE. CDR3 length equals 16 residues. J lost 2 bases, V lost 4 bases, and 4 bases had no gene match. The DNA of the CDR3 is TGTGCCAGCAGCCCACGACTAGCGGGGGCCTACAATGAGCAGTTCTTC. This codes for CASSPRLAGAYNEQFF.

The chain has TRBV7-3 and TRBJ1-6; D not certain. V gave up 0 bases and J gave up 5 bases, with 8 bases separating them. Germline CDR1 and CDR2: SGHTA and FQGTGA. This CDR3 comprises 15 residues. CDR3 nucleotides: TGTGCCAGCAGCTTAACGGGGAGTAATAATTCACCCCTCCACTTT. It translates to CASSLTGSNNSPLHF.

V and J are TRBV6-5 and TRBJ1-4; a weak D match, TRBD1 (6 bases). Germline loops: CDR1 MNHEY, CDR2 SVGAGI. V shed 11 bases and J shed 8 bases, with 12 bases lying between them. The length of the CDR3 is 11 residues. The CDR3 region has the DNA TGTGCCGCAGGGGAGGGGGAAAAACTGTTTTTT. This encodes CAAGEGEKLFF.

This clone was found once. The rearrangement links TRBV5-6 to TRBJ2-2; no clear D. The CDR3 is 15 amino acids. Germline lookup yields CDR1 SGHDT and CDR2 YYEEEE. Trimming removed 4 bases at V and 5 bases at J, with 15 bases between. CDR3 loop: CASSQPGPVTGELFF. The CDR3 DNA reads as TGTGCCAGCAGCCAACCGGGCCCCGTTACCGGGGAGCTGTTTTTT.